This T cell receptor beta chain was sequenced during a study of prognosis after radiotherapy for stage I lung cancer. Two rounds of multiplex PCR amplified TCR beta CDR3 from genomic DNA. With primers specific to each TRBV and TRBJ gene, the first-round PCR was performed. MiXCR was run by TCRdb on the multiplex PCR reads, yielding one entry per CDR3 protein. Here the sample spans some 8,500 distinct CDR3 sequences, 60% to 65% being singletons. The V segment lost 6 bases and the J segment 4 bases; nucleotides outside the gene matches: 17. This CDR3 is built from 18 residues. CDR1 is MNHGY, CDR2 SVAAGI, per germline. Regarding this clonotype: A read error is the likely source, as a far larger clone sits one nucleotide away.

The source was PBMCs, collected before or after stereotactic body radiation therapy (not recorded which). This clonotype was sampled from a donor aged 50 or older with non-small cell lung cancer. V and J are TRBV6-9 and TRBJ2-7; 11 bases are shared with TRBD2. The CDR3 is CASSYLHGSGRVGYEQYF. The CDR3 bases are TGTGCCAGCAGCTATCTACATGGTAGCGGGAGGGTTGGTTACGAGCAGTACTTC.